The TCR beta chain described here comes from a study of CD8 T cells in Susac syndrome. Trimming left V 0 bases short and J 3 bases short, with 13 bases between. CDR1 and CDR2 (germline): SGHDN, FVKESK. This CDR3 contains 16 residues. Controls were healthy donors (matched for age and sex). RNA was extracted with the RNeasy kit, and a quantity of roughly 0.5 to 1 ug was reverse transcribed using random hexamers. The amplification used immunoSEQ multiplex PCR on TCR beta CDR3; it spanned 54 Vbeta and 13 Jbeta. TCRdb independently ran MiXCR on the immunoSEQ multiplex PCR reads; one entry per CDR3 protein. The data show approximately 120,000 distinct CDR3 sequences, approximately 90% seen once.

The sequence was obtained from a human donor in good health. Sequenced: CD8+ T cells from PBMCs. The chain is built from TRBV14 and TRBJ2-3, with D perhaps assigned TRBD1 or TRBD2 (5 bases each). DNA of the CDR3: TGTGCCAGCAGCCAAGATTTGGGGGTTGGAACAGATACGCAGTATTTT. It specifies CASSQDLGVGTDTQYF.